The 27 T cell receptor beta chains below come from one sample, sequenced in a study of blood T cell repertoires in COVID-19. Repertoires were generated with immunoSEQ multiplex PCR, while TCRdb's copy carries only in-frame clones and drops some. Of tens of thousands of clones in the sample, approximately 90% were seen once. The specimen was peripheral blood. These receptors all come from a man aged 60 to 69 with active or convalescent COVID-19.

The rearrangement links TRBV5-1 to TRBJ1-2, with no clear D. From germline, CDR1 is SGHRS and CDR2 YFSETQ. This CDR3 spans 13 amino acids. V gave up 4 bases and J gave up 1 base, with 8 bases separating them. As DNA, the CDR3 is TGCGCCAGCAGCCAGGACTTTAACTATGGCTACACCTTC. Translation gives CASSQDFNYGYTF.

The CDR3 protein is CASSASSGLAVTDTQYF. The CDR3 DNA follows: TGTGCCAGCAGCGCCTCGTCGGGACTAGCAGTGACAGATACGCAGTATTTT. The chain is built from TRBV9 and TRBJ2-3, with TRBD2 matching over 9 bases. The length of the CDR3 is 17 residues. The germline gives CDR1 SGDLS, CDR2 YYNGEE. V was clipped by 3 bases and J by 3 bases; unmatched bases: 11.

The chain couples TRBV28 to TRBJ2-3, with TRBD2 matching over 8 bases. V lost 5 bases, J lost 2 bases, and 12 bases stayed unmatched. The CDR3 has 17 residues. Germline V lookup: CDR1 MDHEN, CDR2 SYDVKM. The CDR3 reads CASSPPHSGGPTDTQYF. DNA of the CDR3: TGTGCCAGCAGTCCCCCCCACTCGGGAGGGCCCACAGATACGCAGTATTTT.

The V and J genes are TRBV9 and TRBJ1-2; D uncertain. V lost 0 bases to trimming and J lost 4 bases, with 13 bases between them. Per the germline V gene, CDR1 is SGDLS and CDR2 is YYNGEE. CDR3 length equals 15 residues. The CDR3 spells CASSVEAGRAYGYTF. The CDR3 nucleotides read TGTGCCAGCAGCGTAGAAGCGGGTCGCGCCTATGGCTACACCTTC.

This clone was seen a handful of times. The gene calls are TRBV2 and TRBJ1-2; perhaps TRBD1 as D (6 bases). The CDR3 is 15 amino acids. The V end lost 8 bases, the J end lost 4 bases, and 20 bases lay between the germline ends. Germline CDR1 is SNHLY and CDR2 is FYNNEI. The CDR3 sequence: CASVPQGTRSYGYTF. Written as DNA, the CDR3 is TGTGCCAGCGTCCCGCAGGGGACGCGTAGCTATGGCTACACCTTC.

The chain employs TRBV5-1 and TRBJ2-2; 11 bases map to TRBD2. The CDR3 loop spans 16 amino acids. J was trimmed by 1 base and V by 4 bases; bases with no gene match: 3. Germline-derived CDR1 and CDR2 are SGHRS and YFSETQ. The CDR3 DNA is TGCGCCAGCAGCCCCGGGACTAGCGGGAACACCGGGGAGCTGTTTTTT. It specifies CASSPGTSGNTGELFF.

V and J are TRBV2 and TRBJ1-1; a weak D match, TRBD1 (6 bases). Germline loops: CDR1 SNHLY, CDR2 FYNNEI. CDR3 length: 16 amino acids. V was trimmed by 0 bases and J by 1 base, leaving 12 bases between them. CDR3 bases: TGTGCCAGCAGTGAAGCACAGGGTCCGCCGAACACTGAAGCTTTCTTT. It specifies CASSEAQGPPNTEAFF.

V is TRBV11-3 and J is TRBJ2-2, with 13 positions matching TRBD2. CDR1 is SGHNT, CDR2 YENEEA, per germline. J was trimmed by 7 bases and V by 4 bases; bases with no gene match: 9. The CDR3 has 17 residues. CDR3 protein: CASSSRTSGRGGGELFF. The DNA of the CDR3 is TGTGCCAGCAGCTCCAGGACTAGCGGGAGAGGGGGCGGGGAGCTGTTTTTT.

The J gene is TRBJ1-1, the V gene TRBV10-1, with 7 bases identical to TRBD1. After removal of 0 bases from V and 5 bases from J, the junction contained 6 bases not matched to a gene. The CDR3 totals 15 residues. Germline CDR1 and CDR2: WNHNN and SYGVQD (reference sequence). This CDR3 reads CASSESQRGRTEAFF. For the CDR3, the DNA is TGCGCCAGCAGTGAGTCGCAAAGGGGGCGAACTGAAGCTTTCTTT.

A single count supports this clone. This rearrangement joins TRBV5-5 to TRBJ1-2; a weak D match, TRBD1 (6 bases). Germline V gives CDR1 SGHKS, CDR2 YYEKEE (reference sequence). This CDR3 comprises 11 residues. V lost 9 bases to trimming and J lost 13 bases, with 19 bases between them. Written as DNA, the CDR3 is TGTGCCACCAGTGGGGGCCCCACCCGCACCTTC. Translation gives CATSGGPTRTF. Full variable domain (remainder filled in from reference TRBV5-5 and TRBJ1-2): DAGVTQSPTHLIKTRGQQVTLRCSPISGHKSVSWYQQVLGQGPQFIFQYYEKEERGRGNFPDRFSARQFPNYSSELNVNALLLGDSALYLCATSGGPTRTFGSGTRLTVV.

The chain is built from TRBV2 and TRBJ1-4, with 8 bases lining up with TRBD1. After removal of 5 bases from V and 0 bases from J, the junction contained 11 bases not matched to a gene. The CDR3 totals 18 residues. CDR1 is SNHLY and CDR2 is FYNNEI in the germline V gene. The DNA for the CDR3 is TGTGCCAGCAGTAGACAGGGGTTGGGTGGAGCAACTAATGAAAAACTGTTTTTT. Translating it yields CASSRQGLGGATNEKLFF.

The chain is built from TRBV18 and TRBJ1-2; 8 bases align to TRBD1. The CDR3 loop spans 14 amino acids. CDR1 is KGHSH and CDR2 is LQKENI in the germline V gene. Trimming removed 3 bases from V and 6 bases from J; junction bases left unmatched: 6. This CDR3 reads CASSPAGTGNGYTF. For the CDR3, the DNA is TGTGCCAGCTCACCTGCTGGGACAGGCAATGGCTACACCTTC. Filled out from reference TRBV18 and TRBJ1-2, the complete variable domain reads NAGVMQNPRHLVRRRGQEARLRCSPMKGHSHVYWYRQLPEEGLKFMVYLQKENIIDESGMPKERFSAEFPKEGPSILRIQQVVRGDSAAYFCASSPAGTGNGYTFGSGTRLTVV.

The chain is built from TRBV19 and TRBJ1-6; D is possibly TRBD1 (6 bases). This CDR3 region has 14 residues. Germline assignment: CDR1 LNHDA and CDR2 SQIVND (reference sequence). V was clipped by 0 bases and J by 7 bases, with 7 bases between them. CDR3 loop: CASSIEDRNSPLHF. Here the CDR3 DNA reads TGTGCCAGTAGTATAGAGGACAGAAATTCACCCCTCCACTTT.

The chain has TRBV5-1 and TRBJ2-1; 8 bases fit TRBD1. Germline V lookup: CDR1 SGHRS, CDR2 YFSETQ. The CDR3 loop spans 15 amino acids. V was clipped by 0 bases and J by 2 bases; unmatched bases: 1. The CDR3 here is CASSLGQGPYNEQFF. The DNA for the CDR3 is TGCGCCAGCAGCTTGGGACAGGGGCCCTACAATGAGCAGTTCTTC.

This chain links TRBV5-1 with TRBJ2-7; tentative D call: TRBD1 (6 bases). The CDR3 loop spans 13 amino acids. Trimming cost V 5 bases and J 7 bases, with 16 bases left between them. Germline-derived CDR1 and CDR2 are SGHRS and YFSETQ. CDR3 nucleotide sequence: TGCGCCAGCAGTATGGACAGAACGGGGGAGCAGTACTTC. It specifies CASSMDRTGEQYF.

For the CDR3, the DNA is TGTGCCAGCAGCCCACAAGCGGGGTGGACTCTTACTTACGAGCAGTACTTC. Its protein product is CASSPQAGWTLTYEQYF. The V gene is TRBV9, the J gene TRBJ2-7, with TRBD2 matching over 7 bases. Germline CDR1 SGDLS, CDR2 YYNGEE. V trimming: 4 bases; J trimming: 4 bases; junction bases outside the gene matches: 17. This CDR3 has 17 amino acids.

The chain employs TRBV5-1 and TRBJ1-5; D call uncertain. The V end lost 0 bases, the J end lost 2 bases, and 6 bases lay between the germline ends. This CDR3 is 14 amino acids long. Looked up from germline, CDR1 is SGHRS and CDR2 is YFSETQ. CDR3 bases: TGCGCCAGCAGCTTGGTCGGGGGCAATCAGCCCCAGCATTTT. Translating it yields CASSLVGGNQPQHF.

V and J are TRBV7-6 and TRBJ1-6, with 7 bases that match TRBD1. The germline V gene has CDR1 SGHVS and CDR2 FNYEAQ. V shed 2 bases, J shed 6 bases, and the junction held 10 bases outside the gene matches. The CDR3 is 17 amino acids. CDR3 in DNA: TGTGCCAGCAGCTTAACTCTCCGACAGGGTGGTAATTCACCCCTCCACTTT. It specifies CASSLTLRQGGNSPLHF.

This clone has only a few counts. The chain links TRBV12-5 to TRBJ2-7, with D possibly matching TRBD1 (5 bases). This CDR3 region has 12 residues. V lost 7 bases and J lost 5, with 12 bases in between. Germline V gene sequence: CDR1 LGHNT, CDR2 FRNRAP. The CDR3 DNA sequence: TGTGCTAGTGCCCTGAAGGGGAACGAGCAGTACTTC. Translation gives CASALKGNEQYF.

This clone was detected a few times. This chain uses TRBV10-1 with TRBJ2-5; TRBD2 matches at 7 bases. V lost 11 bases to trimming and J lost 0 bases; unmatched junction nucleotides: 15. This CDR3 spans 16 amino acids. The germline gives CDR1 WNHNN, CDR2 SYGVQD (reference sequence). Here the CDR3 reads CARMGMGLPNQETQYF. The CDR3 DNA reads as TGCGCCCGCATGGGGATGGGACTACCAAACCAAGAGACCCAGTACTTC.

The V call is TRBV15, the J call TRBJ2-2; TRBD2 agrees at 8 bases. Germline loops: CDR1 LNHNV, CDR2 YYDKDF (reference sequence). Germline trimming cut 5 bases from V and 5 bases from J; bases unmatched to any gene: 25. This CDR3 contains 21 residues. The CDR3 here is CATSYGQYAAGTRRGTGELFF. The CDR3, as DNA: TGTGCCACCAGCTATGGACAGTATGCGGCCGGGACTAGGAGAGGAACCGGGGAGCTGTTTTTT.

This clone came up a few times. The V and J genes are TRBV6-5 and TRBJ1-6, with 10 bases identical to TRBD1. There are 15 residues in the CDR3. Germline-derived CDR1 and CDR2 are MNHEY and SVGAGI. Unmatched junction bases numbered 6, after V lost 6 bases and J lost 7 bases. Written as DNA, the CDR3 is TGTGCCAGCAGCCATAGACAGGGGGCCAATTCACCCCTCCACTTT. Its protein is CASSHRQGANSPLHF.

V gene TRBV18 combines with J gene TRBJ1-1; D gene uncertain. V was cut by 4 bases and J by 1 base, with 13 bases left in between. Germline V gives CDR1 KGHSH, CDR2 LQKENI. The CDR3 covers 15 residues. CDR3 DNA: TGTGCCAGCTCACTACCTATAGGAGGGAACACTGAAGCTTTCTTT. Its protein is CASSLPIGGNTEAFF. The entire variable domain, with the rest obtained from reference TRBV18 and TRBJ1-1, is as follows: NAGVMQNPRHLVRRRGQEARLRCSPMKGHSHVYWYRQLPEEGLKFMVYLQKENIIDESGMPKERFSAEFPKEGPSILRIQQVVRGDSAAYFCASSLPIGGNTEAFFGQGTRLTVV.

The rearrangement joins TRBV7-3 to TRBJ2-5; no firm D call. Between the trimmed V and J ends, which lost 4 bases and 9 bases, there was a span of 15 bases. The germline CDR1 and CDR2 sequences are SGHTA and FQGTGA. The CDR3 is 13 residues long. The CDR3 loop reads CASSSRPLQAQYF. DNA for the CDR3: TGTGCCAGCAGCTCTCGACCCCTCCAGGCCCAGTACTTC.

This clone came up a few times. This chain joins TRBV24-1 and TRBJ2-7; TRBD1 agrees at 7 bases. Germline V gene lookup returns CDR1 KGHDR and CDR2 SFDVKD. The J segment lost 3 bases and the V segment lost 12 bases, leaving 4 bases of the junction unmatched. The CDR3 is 11 amino acids. DNA for the CDR3: TGTGCCCCCCGGGACAGCTACGAGCAGTACTTC. It encodes CAPRDSYEQYF.

This chain uses TRBV18 with TRBJ1-1; no reliable D call. The CDR3 has 15 residues. The germline V gene has CDR1 KGHSH and CDR2 LQKENI. Trimming removed 6 bases at V and 2 bases at J, with 16 bases between. CDR3 residues: CASSDSRVTNTEAFF. Here the CDR3 DNA reads TGTGCCAGCTCCGACTCTCGGGTTACCAACACTGAAGCTTTCTTT.

The gene calls are TRBV10-3 and TRBJ1-5, with TRBD1 matching 8 bases. With V trimmed by 10 bases and J by 2 bases, 4 bases remained unmatched. The germline V gene encodes CDR1 ENHRY and CDR2 SYGVKD. This CDR3 has 13 amino acids. As DNA, the CDR3 is TGTGCCAGCAGGGGACAGGGCAATCAGCCCCAGCATTTT. Translating it yields CASRGQGNQPQHF.